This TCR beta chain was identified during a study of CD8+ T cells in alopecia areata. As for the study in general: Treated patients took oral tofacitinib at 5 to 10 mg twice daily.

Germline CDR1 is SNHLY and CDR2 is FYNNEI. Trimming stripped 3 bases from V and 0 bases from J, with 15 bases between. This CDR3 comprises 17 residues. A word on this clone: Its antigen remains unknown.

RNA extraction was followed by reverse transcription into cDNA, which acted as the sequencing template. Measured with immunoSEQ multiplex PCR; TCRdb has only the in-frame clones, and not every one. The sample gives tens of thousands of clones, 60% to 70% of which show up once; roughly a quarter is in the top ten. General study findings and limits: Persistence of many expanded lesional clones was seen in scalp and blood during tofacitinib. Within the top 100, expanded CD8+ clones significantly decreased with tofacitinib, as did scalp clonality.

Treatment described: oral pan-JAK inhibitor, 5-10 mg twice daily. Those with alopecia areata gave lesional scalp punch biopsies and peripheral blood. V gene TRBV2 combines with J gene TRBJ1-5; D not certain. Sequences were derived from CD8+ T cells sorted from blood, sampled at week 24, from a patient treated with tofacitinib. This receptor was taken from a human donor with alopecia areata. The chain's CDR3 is CASSEMQGGYSNQPQHF. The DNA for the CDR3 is TGTGCCAGCAGTGAGATGCAAGGCGGGTATAGCAATCAGCCCCAGCATTTT.